Listed below are T cell receptor beta chains from one sample, sequenced in a study of blood T cell repertoires in COVID-19. Assay: immunoSEQ multiplex PCR; the TCRdb copy retains only in-frame clones and omits some. There are over 100,000 clones in the sample; around 85% occur only once, and approximately 3.3% lies in the top ten. Material: peripheral blood. These receptor sequences come from a woman of 80 years or more with active or convalescent COVID-19. Each CDR3 is given with its conserved first and last residue. The D gene is left open where the match is weak. Size values are once, few and many counts, or a class for expanded clones, and some rows have none.

j_call: TRBJ2-7
clone_size: once
v_call: TRBV6-6
d_call: .
cdr3_aa: CASSYSAGTPSYEQYF
cdr3_nt: TGTGCCAGCAGTTATAGTGCAGGGACACCCTCCTACGAGCAGTACTTC

j_call: TRBJ2-1
clone_size: .
v_call: TRBV12-5
d_call: .
cdr3_aa: CASGEGTPSRDGQFF
cdr3_nt: TGTGCTAGTGGGGAGGGGACTCCGAGTCGAGACGGGCAGTTCTTC

j_call: TRBJ1-5
clone_size: .
v_call: TRBV28
d_call: TRBD1
cdr3_aa: CASSLGRTGELFYQPQHF
cdr3_nt: TGTGCCAGCAGTTTAGGCCGGACAGGGGAACTATTTTATCAGCCCCAGCATTTT

j_call: TRBJ1-5
clone_size: .
v_call: TRBV27
d_call: .
cdr3_aa: CASSLRGPETQHF
cdr3_nt: TGTGCCAGCAGTTTAAGGGGTCCGGAGACCCAGCATTTT

j_call: TRBJ1-4
clone_size: .
v_call: TRBV4-1
d_call: .
cdr3_aa: CASSQDGGVGKLFF
cdr3_nt: TGCGCCAGCAGCCAAGATGGGGGGGTAGGAAAACTGTTTTTT

j_call: TRBJ2-3
clone_size: .
v_call: TRBV7-9
d_call: TRBD1
cdr3_aa: CASSLQAGQGASYPDTQYF
cdr3_nt: TGTGCCAGCAGCTTACAAGCCGGGCAGGGGGCAAGTTATCCAGATACGCAGTATTTT

j_call: TRBJ1-2
clone_size: .
v_call: TRBV6-2/TRBV6-3
d_call: .
cdr3_aa: CASSYSVSREYSYGYTF
cdr3_nt: TGTGCCAGCAGTTACTCGGTTTCGAGGGAGTATAGCTATGGCTACACCTTC

j_call: TRBJ1-1
clone_size: .
v_call: TRBV28
d_call: .
cdr3_aa: CASSSSGVNTEAFF
cdr3_nt: TGTGCCAGCAGCTCTAGTGGAGTGAACACTGAAGCTTTCTTT

j_call: TRBJ1-1
clone_size: .
v_call: TRBV6-5
d_call: TRBD1
cdr3_aa: CASSDSGGGTEAFF
cdr3_nt: TGTGCCAGCTCAGATTCAGGGGGAGGCACTGAAGCTTTCTTT

j_call: TRBJ2-1
clone_size: once
v_call: TRBV6-5
d_call: .
cdr3_aa: CATKIDSSYNEQFF
cdr3_nt: TGTGCCACCAAAATAGACTCCTCCTACAATGAGCAGTTCTTC

j_call: TRBJ1-1
clone_size: few
v_call: TRBV30
d_call: .
cdr3_aa: CAWRKPAGHLNTEAFF
cdr3_nt: TGTGCCTGGCGGAAACCGGCCGGACACTTGAACACTGAAGCTTTCTTT